Below, 17 T cell receptor beta chains from the same sample are listed, as sequenced in a study of blood T cells in healthy people across ages. It was with a sample-barcoded 5' primer and a J-beta primer mix that a second PCR of roughly 7 to 12 cycles was run. TCRdb redid the calling of the 5' RACE reads with MiXCR, one entry per CDR3 protein. This sample has around 1.7 million distinct CDR3 sequences; 28% occur once, and the top ten carry 7.7%. Sequencing was performed on blood. Receptors were obtained from a woman aged 30 to 39 in good health.

The gene calls are TRBV11-2 and TRBJ1-1; no reliable D call. Deletions cut 5 bases from V and 0 bases from J, with 13 bases between. This CDR3 region has 15 residues. Germline CDR1 is SGHAT and CDR2 is FQNNGV. CDR3 sequence (DNA): TGTGCCAGCAGCCAATATGGGATCATGAACACTGAAGCTTTCTTT. It codes for CASSQYGIMNTEAFF.

This clonotype was recorded a few times. DNA of the CDR3: TGCGCCAGCATCTCGGGGGGGCATGGGGCCAACGTCCTGACTTTC. Translating gives CASISGGHGANVLTF. The chain uses TRBV4-3 and TRBJ2-6, with 8 nucleotides matching TRBD2. From germline, CDR1 is LGHNA and CDR2 YSLEER. J was trimmed by 3 bases and V by 7 bases; bases with no gene match: 5. CDR3 length equals 15 residues.

This sequence joins TRBV6-5 and TRBJ1-2, with D unresolved. Germline lookup yields CDR1 MNHEY and CDR2 SVGAGI. This CDR3 contains 17 residues. V was clipped by 3 bases and J by 3 bases, with 20 bases between them. This CDR3 reads CASSYIYFGERDYGYTF. Here the CDR3 DNA reads TGTGCCAGCAGTTATATTTATTTCGGGGAAAGGGACTATGGCTACACCTTC.

This chain links TRBV5-1 with TRBJ2-5; D uncertain. The CDR3 has 14 amino acids. Germline assignment: CDR1 SGHRS and CDR2 YFSETQ. The V end was cut by 6 bases, the J end by 5 bases, with 17 bases between. CDR3 sequence (DNA): TGCGCCAGCACCCTCGATCCGTCCGGGGAGACCCAGTACTTC. Translated: CASTLDPSGETQYF.

This clonotype has a handful of counts. The CDR3 loop is CASSYRGEGYNSPLHF. The CDR3 DNA follows: TGTGCCAGCAGTTACCGAGGGGAGGGCTATAATTCACCCCTCCACTTT. The chain uses TRBV27 and TRBJ1-6; D may be TRBD1 (5 bases). Deletions cut 4 bases from V and 3 bases from J, with 13 bases between. This CDR3 has 16 residues. Germline loops: CDR1 MNHEY, CDR2 SMNVEV (reference sequence).

This chain connects TRBV28 to TRBJ2-5; 7 bases match TRBD1. The CDR3 runs to 17 residues. In germline, CDR1 is MDHEN, CDR2 SYDVKM. V trimming: 5 bases; J trimming: 1 base; junction bases outside the gene matches: 13. CDR3 region: CASSTRRDSGTQETQYF. The CDR3 DNA sequence: TGTGCCAGCAGTACTCGCCGGGACAGCGGAACCCAAGAGACCCAGTACTTC.

The chain links TRBV12-3 or TRBV12-4 to TRBJ2-1; D uncertain. The J call is in doubt because the DNA end fits TRBJ2-7 better. The CDR3 is 16 residues long. CDR3 amino acids: CASSLSRGSQTGEQYF. The CDR3 nucleotides are TGTGCCAGCAGCCTATCTCGTGGAAGCCAAACCGGTGAGCAGTACTTC.

A few counts support this clonotype. This CDR3 reads CASSFRVVKLRGYTF. The CDR3 DNA follows: TGTGCCAGCAGCTTCAGGGTGGTTAAACTTCGTGGCTACACCTTC. This rearrangement joins TRBV7-7 to TRBJ1-2; tentative D call: TRBD1 (5 bases). V was cut by 3 bases and J by 7 bases, with 18 bases left in between. The V gene's germline CDR1 is SSHAT and CDR2 FNYEAQ (reference sequence). The CDR3 loop spans 15 amino acids.

With regard to this clonotype: A much larger clone differs from this one at a single base, so this may be a read error. The chain uses TRBV7-9 and TRBJ2-6; possibly TRBD1 for D (5 bases). Germline V gene sequence: CDR1 SEHNR, CDR2 FQNEAQ (reference sequence). The CDR3 has 15 amino acids. The CDR3 loop is CASSTQGTGANVRTF. Written as DNA, the CDR3 is TGTGCCAGCAGCACCCAGGGTACTGGGGCCAACGTCCGGACTTTC.

This clonotype was counted a single time. This chain links TRBV2 with TRBJ2-5; 13 positions match TRBD2. J gave up 4 bases and V 5 bases, and 7 bases lay outside the gene matches. The CDR3 spans 16 residues. Germline V gene data show CDR1 as SNHLY and CDR2 as FYNNEI. The CDR3 nucleotides are TGTGCCAGCAGTAGTGGGGGACTAGCGGGGCGAGAGACCCAGTACTTC. Amino acids: CASSSGGLAGRETQYF.

This clonotype was observed many times. The chain links TRBV20-1 to TRBJ2-1, with D perhaps given as TRBD1 or TRBD2 (6 bases each). V was pared by 2 bases and J by 3 bases, with 11 bases between. This CDR3 has 14 residues. CDR1 is DFQATT, CDR2 SNEGSKA, per germline (reference sequence). CDR3 sequence reads: CSARRGGLYNEQFF. The DNA of the CDR3 is TGCAGTGCTAGACGTGGGGGGCTCTACAATGAGCAGTTCTTC.

This clonotype occurred once. This could be a read error, since a much larger clone is one nucleotide away. This sequence joins TRBV20-1 and TRBJ2-7; no reliable D call. The CDR3 loop spans 11 amino acids. The germline V gene has CDR1 DFQATT and CDR2 SNEGSKA (reference sequence). Trimming removed 4 bases from V and 12 bases from J, with 16 bases in between. CDR3 coding DNA: TGCAGTGCTATCGGCAGAAACATTCGGTACTTC. Translated, it gives CSAIGRNIRYF.

The chain uses TRBV7-2 and TRBJ2-7; D is ambiguous. The V end was cut by 4 bases, the J end by 0 bases, with 16 bases between. The CDR3 is 16 residues long. Germline-derived CDR1 and CDR2 are SGHTA and FQGNSA. The CDR3 DNA follows: TGTGCCAGCAGCTCGATGAGCCGGGCCAACTCCTACGAGCAGTACTTC. This codes for CASSSMSRANSYEQYF. Full variable domain (remainder filled in from reference TRBV7-2 and TRBJ2-7): GAGVSQSPSNKVTEKGKDVELRCDPISGHTALYWYRQSLGQGLEFLIYFQGNSAPDKSGLPSDRFSAERTGGSVSTLTIQRTQQEDSAVYLCASSSMSRANSYEQYFGPGTRLTVT.

The CDR3 loop reads CASARDYNSPLHF. CDR3 DNA: TGTGCCAGCGCCCGAGACTATAATTCACCCCTCCACTTT. The chain uses TRBV12-3 or TRBV12-4 and TRBJ1-6; D ambiguous. V lost 8 bases, J lost 3 bases, and 8 bases lay in between. This CDR3 has 13 residues.

This rearrangement joins TRBV5-1 to TRBJ2-3; D might be TRBD1 (6 bases). Trimming removed 4 bases from V and 2 bases from J, with 14 bases in between. Germline lookup yields CDR1 SGHRS and CDR2 YFSETQ. CDR3 length: 15 residues. CDR3 sequence (DNA): TGCGCCAGCAGCACGGGCCGGACAGTCACAGATACGCAGTATTTT. Translating gives CASSTGRTVTDTQYF.

This chain connects TRBV14 to TRBJ1-2; D not certain. The germline V gene encodes CDR1 SGHDN and CDR2 FVKESK. CDR3 length: 15 residues. Trimming stripped 4 bases from V and 0 bases from J, with 12 bases between. This CDR3 is CASSPLPSTNYGYTF. In DNA, the CDR3 is TGTGCCAGCAGCCCTCTCCCGTCAACTAACTATGGCTACACCTTC.

The chain combines TRBV20-1 with TRBJ2-1, with 9 positions matching TRBD1. This CDR3 comprises 14 residues. V lost 4 bases to trimming and J lost 4 bases; unmatched junction nucleotides: 5. Germline V CDR1 and CDR2: DFQATT, SNEGSKA (reference sequence). DNA for the CDR3: TGCAGTGCTACCCGACAGGGGGGATACAATGAGCAGTTCTTC. Translating it yields CSATRQGGYNEQFF.